This paragraph covers one T cell receptor beta chain sequence. This clone was seen a few times. No antigen is known for it. No per-base quality is available; no much larger clone lies one base away. This specimen belongs to a study of cytomegalovirus exposure and HLA in healthy donors (dated by TCRdb to 2016 to 2017). Background for the entire study: An earlier analysis of approximately 550 of the donors reported 250 to 300 Gb of sequence data and some 120 million unique TCR beta sequences from about 200 million T cells. Donor age, sex, ethnicity and CMV serostatus were compiled alongside the repertoire data. Every discovery cohort repertoire had been produced on one sequencing platform. To predict cytomegalovirus infection status, the study combined high-throughput TCR immunosequencing, statistical association of individual TCRs with disease status, and machine learning. The number of donors typed differed by locus, with roughly 620-630 for A, B, C, DRB1 and DQB1, over 500 for DQA1, about 610 for DPA1, and around 430 for DPB1. An earlier analysis of roughly 580 of the donors used high-throughput TCR beta sequencing to judge whether each TCR beta V gene segment behaved as functional or pseudogenic. The later analysis used no new phenotypic data to find candidate immune exposures, relying instead on TCR beta sequences and their occurrence across donors. The study used immunosequencing to profile the T cell repertoires of about 670 subjects and linked those repertoires to cytomegalovirus serostatus. Of the roughly 400 genotyped donors, 65% to 90% were placed in the genetic ancestry cluster associated with self-reported Caucasian donors. To study patterns of TCR occurrence, a later analysis re-analyzed previously published TCR beta repertoires from hundreds of donors and added high-resolution HLA genotyping. Genome-wide SNP genotypes for about 65% of the 666 donors were used in a later genetic analysis, which treated that subset as a discovery cohort. Four to six DR-DQ haplotypes were handled as single units for association and clustering, since linkage in the cohort was strong. The aim of the study was to test whether cataloging public T cell receptors could identify signatures of past pathogen exposure. On average, roughly 250,000 unique TCR beta nucleotide sequences were sequenced per donor among a few hundred genotyped donors of the cohort, with approximately 18% of those sequences being non-productive. About 310 gigabases of sequencing data and some 85 million unique TCR sequences were included in an early release covering roughly 600 HLA-typed donors. In addition to the first cohort of several hundred subjects, a separate validation cohort of about 120 different subjects was used. HLA typing covered class I and class II loci at four-digit resolution. Paper-wide results and their limitations: Linkage disequilibrium might explain the correlated functional status among segregating V segments, but an unknown experimental factor could not be excluded. Seventeen rarely observed V segments, including chromosome 9 orphons, were excluded from the earlier analysis of a few hundred of the donors because counts were too low. While some public TCRs were present in many individuals, most TCR sequences turned up only very rarely across donors. In a later genetic analysis, a missense DCLRE1C variant was associated with V-gene and J-gene trimming of TCR beta chains, and the association was replicated in an independent cohort. In a later analysis, 16,951 TCR beta sequences were associated with specific HLA alleles at a false discovery rate of 0.05. A total of some 180 TCR beta chains were listed by the study as associated with cytomegalovirus. A later analysis reported that several top co-occurrence clusters appeared linked to parvovirus B19, influenza, CMV and Epstein-Barr virus. In this cohort, only TCR beta chains were sequenced, and detectable features were limited by the absence of alpha or paired-chain data. The authors suggested that the approach could potentially be extended to other disease states and immunological phenotypes. An earlier analysis of some 560 of the donors showed that most TCR beta V segments appeared in productive rearrangements either about 90% or about 30% of the time, which broadly matched IMGT annotations. In a later analysis, HLA-associated TCR beta chains showed more clonal expansion and lower generation probabilities than non-associated chains that were equally common. In vitro tests confirmed that three of the cytomegalovirus-associated TCR beta chains recognize cytomegalovirus antigens. A later genetic analysis reported fewer N-insertions in productive TCRs among donors in an Asian-associated ancestry cluster than the roughly 700-donor mean. The classifier was reported to diagnose cytomegalovirus status with high specificity and sensitivity in both the original cohort and the validation cohort. HLA typing was unavailable for some donors at each locus, so association tests used only the typed subset. Assigning TCR associations to individual alleles was difficult when HLA alleles, especially DR and DQ, strongly co-occurred. Because the 87-base-pair reads could not distinguish some IMGT-functional V segments, including TRBV6-2 and TRBV6-3, those segments were excluded. The only immune exposure information available for the cohort was CMV serostatus. A further reported finding was that TCR beta sequences accurately predicted the HLA-A and HLA-B alleles for most subjects in the first cohort. A later analysis found that most CMV-associated TCR beta chains appeared HLA-restricted, with HLA associations seemingly driven largely by CMV exposure. According to a later analysis, TCR association rates differed among HLA loci, with DRB1 alleles showing the most associated TCRs and HLA-C alleles showing the fewest. Roughly uniform sequencing depth across donors was assumed in presence/absence analyses, although this assumption may not hold. A cluster of highly shared sequence variants was judged likely to represent a technical artifact of the sequencing pipeline.

The library was generated by the immunoSEQ multiplex PCR assay. For the multiplex PCR, a mixture combining 60 forward primers for TCR Vbeta segments and 13 reverse primers for TCR Jbeta segments was used. The CDR3 region of rearranged TCR beta genes was amplified from genomic DNA by a multiplex PCR assay. The Illumina HiSeq System was used to sequence the amplified TCR beta libraries as 87-base-pair reads. Concerning the study's data processing: In a later analysis, approximately 74 million unique TCR beta chains were counted across the 500 to 850 repertoires, and approximately 11 million of these chains were shared by at least two donors. To remove PCR and sequencing errors, raw reads were error-corrected and collapsed into unique sequences using a nearest-neighbor algorithm that merged closely related sequences. To assign V, D and J gene segments, CDR3 sequences were aligned to IMGT reference sequences. For a sequence to be retained, a match of at least six nucleotides was required to both a V gene segment and a J gene segment. Rearrangements were classified as productive when the CDR3 lacked stop codons and remained in frame with V and J, and all other rearrangements were classified as non-productive. CDR3 was defined by IMGT convention, running from the second conserved V-encoded cysteine to the conserved J-encoded phenylalanine. In an earlier analysis of approximately 500 of the donors, sequences lacking an unambiguous match to a single V gene segment were excluded. An earlier analysis of several hundred of the donors called V segments functional above 56.7% productive rearrangements and segregating when the between-donor standard deviation exceeded 5%. To diagnose cytomegalovirus status from the catalog of TCR beta chain sequences, a statistical classification framework was built. In a later analysis, V and J genes were assigned by comparing TCR nucleotide sequences against IMGT/GENE-DB human TR gene sequences. A later analysis assigned CDR3 sequences and most-parsimonious VDJ recombination scenarios with the TCRdist pipeline. In a later analysis, every TCR beta chain was defined by the combination of its CDR3 amino acid sequence and its V-gene family, and reads without a unique V-gene family were dropped. To address suspected cross-contamination and a sequencing artifact, a later analysis removed 592 highly shared, low-generation-probability nucleotide sequences. For each public chain, a later analysis derived a clonal expansion index from normalized ranks of inferred template counts within each repertoire. In a later analysis, generation probabilities were computed with a VDJ recombination model fitted to out-of-frame rearrangements, and the resulting probabilities were checked against IGoR. Hypergeometric tests were used in a later analysis to score TCR-TCR, TCR-HLA and TCR-CMV co-occurrence, with a repertoire-size bias correction applied to the TCR pairs. In a later analysis, false discovery rates were estimated by permuting HLA or CMV assignments 20 times. In a later analysis, co-occurring TCRs were grouped using DBSCAN, with TCRdist sequence similarity added in when clustering inside HLA-allele-positive subsets. Co-occurrence clustering excluded repertoires with fewer than 30,000 or more than 120,000 public chains, plus five with anomalous nucleotide sharing. Drawn from immuneACCESS, this table holds only the in-frame rearrangements with V and J called that TCRdb kept. Clones are partly lost; checked studies trace under half to an unresolved V gene and leave the rest unexplained. That table is the source of V, J and clone size, and D and trimming were worked out from the DNA. In all, the sample holds roughly 180,000 clones, and about 69% of those were seen once. The top ten hold just under 3% of the sample.

The germline V gene supplies CDR1 MDHEN and CDR2 SYDVKM. At the junction V is shortened by 6 bases and J by 5 bases, with 21 bases in between. The CDR3 holds 16 amino acids from the cysteine to the phenylalanine. The CDR3 DNA has 48 bases and is translated from base 1. The cohort comprised approximately 700 healthy bone marrow donors. At the time of sampling, all cohort members were nominally healthy, though unrecorded immune exposures were likely present. The donor tested CMV seronegative, placing the donor among the 300 to 450 seronegative members of the cohort. Every donor gave a peripheral blood sample, and the peripheral blood mononuclear cells from that sample were used for TCR beta sequencing. The Qiagen DNeasy Blood Extraction Kit was used to extract genomic DNA from the blood cell samples.

The clonotype comes from a male donor in good health and CMV-seronegative. The sample taken for sequencing was PBMCs. This chain is built from TRBV28 and TRBJ2-3; tentative D gene TRBD2, with 6 bases matching. Read as DNA, the sequence is TGTGCCAGCAGCCCCGCCCAGATCGGGACTGGAGATACGCAGTATTTT. This is translated as CASSPAQIGTGDTQYF.